This T cell receptor beta chain was retrieved from a study of lymphopenia after photon versus proton radiotherapy. V was shortened by 4 bases and J by 0 bases, with 16 bases between the two germline ends. The CDR3 has 16 amino acids. Germline V CDR1 and CDR2: SGHNT, YYREEE (reference sequence). Sequenced by immunoSEQ multiplex PCR; TCRdb stores in-frame clones only, minus some. Among about 45,000 clones listed, over 75% were seen once. The sample in question was peripheral blood, obtained from a patient treated with photon-based radiotherapy. The chain is built from TRBV5-4 and TRBJ2-5, with D perhaps matching TRBD2 (5 bases). This clonotype was sampled from a man aged 35-49 years with gastric cancer. CDR3 DNA sequence: TGTGCCAGCAGCCAAACCTCTGGGGAGAACCAAGAGACCCAGTACTTC. Encoded protein: CASSQTSGENQETQYF.